This TCR beta chain was retrieved from a study of CD8 T cells in ankylosing spondylitis. About this clonotype itself: What it binds is not known.

MiXCR, applied by TCRdb to the 5' RACE reads, yields one record per CDR3 protein. The repertoire consists of fewer than 750,000 distinct CDR3 sequences, with roughly 19% occurring once and the leading ten covering about 20%. Findings of the study overall: What seemed typical of ankylosing spondylitis blood was a TCR beta motif built from several highly homologous variants.

The sequence derives from a male donor with ankylosing spondylitis. The source material was blood, either unsorted or a sorted T cell fraction (not recorded which).

In DNA, the CDR3 is TGTGCCAGCAGTTTATCCAGGGCCAATCAGCCCCAGCATTTT. This sequence encodes CASSLSRANQPQHF. The rearrangement links TRBV12-3 or TRBV12-4 to TRBJ1-5, with a possible D match to TRBD1 (5 bases). The V end was cut by 2 bases, the J end by 3 bases, with 8 bases between. The CDR3 is 14 amino acids.